Listed here is a single T cell receptor beta chain. This specimen belongs to a study of technical replicates of blood from four donors. The table came from immunoSEQ multiplex PCR; TCRdb's copy has only in-frame clones and leaves some out. This table has tens of thousands of clones, 80% to 95% appearing once. CDR3 size: 18 residues. V dropped 6 bases and J dropped 6; count of bases not matched to a gene: 14. Germline V lookup: CDR1 SGHNT, CDR2 YYREEE (reference sequence). The source is a human donor in good health. Some clones in this sample may be carry-over from other donors' samples. What was sequenced was PBMCs. This sequence joins TRBV5-4 and TRBJ2-2; 13 positions match TRBD2. The CDR3 region has the DNA TGTGCCAGCACCATTAAAAGGACTAGCGGGGGTTATGCCGGGGAGCTGTTTTTT. This translates into CASTIKRTSGGYAGELFF. The variable domain in full, with the rest retrieved from reference TRBV5-4 and TRBJ2-2, is ETGVTQSPTHLIKTRGQQVTLRCSSQSGHNTVSWYQQALGQGPQFIFQYYREEENGRGNFPPRFSGLQFPNYSSELNVNALELDDSALYLCASTIKRTSGGYAGELFFGEGSRLTVL.